This is a list of T cell receptor beta chains from one sample in a study of vaccination and CD4 T cells after COVID-19. These receptors are not linked to any known antigen. One entry per CDR3 protein, called by TCRdb with MiXCR from the PCR reads. This sample carries about 15,000 distinct CDR3 sequences, 55% to 85% of them seen once, and the ten largest clones take about a tenth. Specimen: CD4+ T cells from blood, cultured in vitro. These receptors came from a human donor who had recovered from COVID-19. The CDR3 runs from the conserved cysteine through the conserved F or W. D genes are given only for firm matches. Clone size is given for some rows only: seen once, a few or many times, or a class if the clone is expanded.

d_gene: TRBD1
abundance: -
v_gene: TRBV30
j_gene: TRBJ1-1
CDR3nt: TGTGCCTGGGGACAGGGCTTCACTGAAGCTTTCTTT
CDR3aa: CAWGQGFTEAFF

d_gene: TRBD2
abundance: -
v_gene: TRBV10-3
j_gene: TRBJ2-1
CDR3nt: TGTGCCATCAGTGAGCAGACTAGCGGGGCCATAGGGCAGTTCTTC
CDR3aa: CAISEQTSGAIGQFF

d_gene: -
abundance: -
v_gene: TRBV7-2
j_gene: TRBJ2-3
CDR3nt: TGTGCCAGCAGCTTAGGTGTAGGGGTCAACACAGATACGCAGTATTTT
CDR3aa: CASSLGVGVNTDTQYF

d_gene: -
abundance: -
v_gene: TRBV20-1
j_gene: TRBJ1-6
CDR3nt: TGCAGTGCCATCTGGGGGGGGAATAATTCACCCCTCCACTTT
CDR3aa: CSAIWGGNNSPLHF

d_gene: -
abundance: -
v_gene: TRBV6-1
j_gene: TRBJ2-3
CDR3nt: TGTGCCAGCAAGGAGGACTTCGAAGTCCAAGATACGCAGTATTTT
CDR3aa: CASKEDFEVQDTQYF

d_gene: -
abundance: -
v_gene: TRBV6-1
j_gene: TRBJ2-2
CDR3nt: TGTGCCAGCAGCGAAGCGGCGGCCCACACCGGGGAGCTGTTTTTT
CDR3aa: CASSEAAAHTGELFF

d_gene: -
abundance: -
v_gene: TRBV7-9
j_gene: TRBJ2-2
CDR3nt: -
CDR3aa: CASSFREPREQYFGPGLATGELFF

d_gene: TRBD1
abundance: -
v_gene: TRBV2
j_gene: TRBJ1-5
CDR3nt: TGTGCCAGCAGGACGACAGGGACCAATCAGCCCCAGCATTTT
CDR3aa: CASRTTGTNQPQHF

d_gene: -
abundance: -
v_gene: TRBV7-9
j_gene: TRBJ1-1
CDR3nt: TGTGCCAGCAACCGGTGGGGACAAGGCGAGACTGAAGCTTTCTTT
CDR3aa: CASNRWGQGETEAFF

d_gene: -
abundance: -
v_gene: TRBV6-4
j_gene: TRBJ1-2
CDR3nt: TGTGCCAGCAGTGTTTCCGGGACGGCGGGCTATGGCTACACCTTC
CDR3aa: CASSVSGTAGYGYTF

d_gene: -
abundance: -
v_gene: TRBV19
j_gene: TRBJ2-3
CDR3nt: TGTGCCAGTAGTATACTCTGGGTGAAGCGAAATGCGACTAGGGGCACAGATACGCAGTATTTT
CDR3aa: CASSILWVKRNATRGTDTQYF

d_gene: -
abundance: few
v_gene: TRBV12-3/TRBV12-4
j_gene: TRBJ1-2
CDR3nt: TGTGCCAGCAGTCCAAACTCAGGGCTTGGGTATGGCTACACCTTC
CDR3aa: CASSPNSGLGYGYTF

d_gene: -
abundance: few
v_gene: TRBV18
j_gene: TRBJ1-5
CDR3nt: TGTGCCAGCTCACACGTTACAGGGACCTATCAGCCCCAGCATTTT
CDR3aa: CASSHVTGTYQPQHF

d_gene: TRBD1
abundance: -
v_gene: TRBV6-1
j_gene: TRBJ1-5
CDR3nt: TGTGCCAGCAGTGAAACAGGGGGATATAGCAATCAGCCCCAGCATTTT
CDR3aa: CASSETGGYSNQPQHF

d_gene: -
abundance: -
v_gene: TRBV7-2
j_gene: TRBJ2-2
CDR3nt: TGTGCCAGCAGCTTAACGACTGCGAACACCGGGGAGCTGTTTTTT
CDR3aa: CASSLTTANTGELFF

d_gene: -
abundance: -
v_gene: TRBV7-2
j_gene: TRBJ2-5
CDR3nt: TGTGCCAGCAGCGTTGGGGGGGCTGGAGAGACCCAGTACTTC
CDR3aa: CASSVGGAGETQYF

d_gene: -
abundance: -
v_gene: TRBV19
j_gene: TRBJ1-5
CDR3nt: TGTGCCAGTAGTACTGGGACGGATGATAGCAATCAGCCCCAGCATTTT
CDR3aa: CASSTGTDDSNQPQHF

d_gene: -
abundance: -
v_gene: TRBV2
j_gene: TRBJ2-2
CDR3nt: TGTGCCAGCAGAGGGGTCTTGAACACCGGGGAGCTGTTTTTT
CDR3aa: CASRGVLNTGELFF

d_gene: -
abundance: -
v_gene: TRBV20-1
j_gene: TRBJ2-7
CDR3nt: TGCAGTGCTAGGGAAGGAGACAACGAGCAGCACTTC
CDR3aa: CSAREGDNEQHF

d_gene: -
abundance: -
v_gene: TRBV2
j_gene: TRBJ1-6
CDR3nt: TGTGCCAGCATTATGGGCAGCTATAATTCACCCCTCCACTTT
CDR3aa: CASIMGSYNSPLHF